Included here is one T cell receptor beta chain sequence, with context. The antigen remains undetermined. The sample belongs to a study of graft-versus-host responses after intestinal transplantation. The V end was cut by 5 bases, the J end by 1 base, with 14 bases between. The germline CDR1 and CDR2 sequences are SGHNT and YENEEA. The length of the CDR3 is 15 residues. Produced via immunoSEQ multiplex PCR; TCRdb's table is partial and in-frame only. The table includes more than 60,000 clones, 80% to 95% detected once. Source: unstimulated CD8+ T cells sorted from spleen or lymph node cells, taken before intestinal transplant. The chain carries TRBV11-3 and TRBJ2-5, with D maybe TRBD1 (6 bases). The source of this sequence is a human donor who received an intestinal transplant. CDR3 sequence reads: CASSLPGQLQETQYF. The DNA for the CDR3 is TGTGCCAGCAGCCTACCCGGACAGCTCCAAGAGACCCAGTACTTC.